These 17 T cell receptor beta chains share one sample of origin, sequenced in a study of radiation and T cells in renal cell carcinoma. The repertoire was sequenced with immunoSEQ multiplex PCR; TCRdb's copy has only in-frame clones and lacks some. Here the sample spans 100,000 to 150,000 clones, 70% to 90% being singletons. Documented time point: blood 2 weeks post-SBRT. The treatment is: 15 Gy SBRT to primary tumor, nephrectomy 4 weeks later. The input for sequencing was blood, taken from a patient whose treatment included radiotherapy and nephrectomy. These receptors originate from a woman between 70 and 85 years old with renal cell carcinoma.

J is TRBJ2-2 and V is TRBV19; 8 bases match TRBD1. The CDR3 has 14 amino acids. V was clipped by 6 bases and J by 4 bases; unmatched bases: 4. The V gene's germline CDR1 is LNHDA and CDR2 SQIVND (reference sequence). CDR3 amino acids: CASRIQGGTGELFF. The CDR3 coding sequence is TGTGCCAGTAGAATACAGGGGGGCACCGGGGAGCTGTTTTTT.

This chain joins TRBV27 and TRBJ2-7, with a possible D match to TRBD2 (6 bases). The CDR3 has 13 amino acids. Germline V gene sequence: CDR1 MNHEY, CDR2 SMNVEV (reference sequence). Trimming shortened V by 6 bases and J by 6 bases, and 15 bases separated the two germline ends. CDR3 in amino acids: CASRQEGLGEQYF. CDR3 nucleotides: TGTGCCAGCAGACAGGAGGGCCTAGGCGAGCAGTACTTC.

V gene TRBV5-1 combines with J gene TRBJ1-6; TRBD1 might be the D (5 bases). V lost 2 bases and J 1 base, leaving 7 bases between the germline ends. This CDR3 comprises 15 residues. The germline CDR1 and CDR2 sequences are SGHRS and YFSETQ. The CDR3 here is CASSFEGSYNSPLHF. CDR3 DNA: TGCGCCAGCAGCTTCGAGGGGTCCTATAATTCACCCCTCCACTTT. Variable domain in full (rest from reference TRBV5-1 and TRBJ1-6): KAGVTQTPRYLIKTRGQQVTLSCSPISGHRSVSWYQQTPGQGLQFLFEYFSETQRNKGNFPGRFSGRQFSNSRSEMNVSTLELGDSALYLCASSFEGSYNSPLHFGNGTRLTVT.

This chain links TRBV19 with TRBJ2-1; the match to TRBD2 covers 11 bases. The CDR3 length is 15 residues. CDR1 is LNHDA and CDR2 is SQIVND in the germline V gene (reference sequence). The J segment lost 7 bases and the V segment lost 4 bases, leaving 6 bases of the junction unmatched. The CDR3 here is CASSTTSGGPNEQFF. The CDR3 DNA reads as TGTGCCAGTAGTACAACTAGCGGGGGACCGAATGAGCAGTTCTTC. The variable domain in full, with the rest retrieved from reference TRBV19 and TRBJ2-1, is DGGITQSPKYLFRKEGQNVTLSCEQNLNHDAMYWYRQDPGQGLRLIYYSQIVNDFQKGDIAEGYSVSREKKESFPLTVTSAQKNPTAFYLCASSTTSGGPNEQFFGPGTRLTVL.

The chain links TRBV11-1 to TRBJ2-4; possibly TRBD2 for D (6 bases). CDR1 is SGHAT, CDR2 FQDESV, per germline (reference sequence). CDR3 length: 15 amino acids. Trimming removed 5 bases from V and 7 bases from J, with 18 bases in between. CDR3 protein: CASSQLRAGRNIQYF. For the CDR3, the DNA is TGTGCCAGCAGCCAATTGAGGGCAGGGAGGAACATTCAGTACTTC.

V and J are TRBV30 and TRBJ2-7; D is unclear. The length of the CDR3 is 14 residues. Per germline, CDR1 GTSNPN and CDR2 SVGIG (reference sequence). Trimming removed 2 bases at V and 0 bases at J, with 11 bases between. CDR3 sequence reads: CAWSMKPTSYEQYF. CDR3 DNA: TGTGCCTGGAGTATGAAGCCTACCTCCTACGAGCAGTACTTC.

This clone has just one count. This chain connects TRBV19 to TRBJ2-1, with D perhaps being TRBD1 or TRBD2 (5 bases each). V lost 6 bases and J 6 bases, leaving 18 bases between the germline ends. Germline CDR1 LNHDA, CDR2 SQIVND (reference sequence). CDR3 length equals 15 residues. The CDR3 sequence: CASRFQGGGGNEQFF. CDR3 nucleotides: TGTGCCAGTAGGTTCCAGGGTGGTGGAGGCAATGAGCAGTTCTTC.

The V call is TRBV6-5, the J call TRBJ1-2; 7 positions match TRBD1. The CDR3 totals 14 residues. The V segment lost 0 bases and the J segment 6 bases; nucleotides outside the gene matches: 4. The germline V gene encodes CDR1 MNHEY and CDR2 SVGAGI. As DNA, the CDR3 is TGTGCCAGCAGTTACTCGCCAGGGGGAAATGGCTACACCTTC. It translates to CASSYSPGGNGYTF.

V is TRBV9 and J is TRBJ2-3; D remains ambiguous. CDR1 and CDR2 from the germline V gene are SGDLS and YYNGEE. V shed 2 bases and J shed 0 bases, with 7 bases lying between them. The CDR3 totals 14 residues. The CDR3 DNA reads TGTGCCAGCAGCGTTTCCGGTAGCACAGATACGCAGTATTTT. This gives the protein CASSVSGSTDTQYF.

The count of this clone is one. This chain uses TRBV5-6 with TRBJ1-6; unclear D gene. Trimming took 4 bases from V and 7 from J, leaving 15 bases between them. The CDR3 is 15 residues long. The germline V gene encodes CDR1 SGHDT and CDR2 YYEEEE. CDR3 in DNA: TGTGCCAGCAGCCTGAGGGTCCGGTGGAATTCACCCCTCCACTTT. It specifies CASSLRVRWNSPLHF.

This chain connects TRBV7-2 to TRBJ2-5, with a tentative D call TRBD1 (5 bases). V lost 1 base to trimming and J lost 2 bases, with 8 bases between them. This CDR3 spans 14 amino acids. Germline V gives CDR1 SGHTA, CDR2 FQGNSA. CDR3 amino acids: CASSLGQKQETQYF. The CDR3 bases are TGTGCCAGCAGCTTAGGACAGAAACAAGAGACCCAGTACTTC.

This clone was recorded a few times. This rearrangement joins TRBV5-8 to TRBJ1-5; 7 nucleotides align to TRBD1. Germline lookup yields CDR1 SGHTS and CDR2 YDEGEE. J was trimmed by 0 bases and V by 0 bases; bases with no gene match: 6. The CDR3 length is 17 residues. CDR3 DNA: TGTGCCAGCAGCTTGGGGATAACAGGGGTTAGCAATCAGCCCCAGCATTTT. This gives the protein CASSLGITGVSNQPQHF.

CDR3: CASASRQLGNQPQHF. DNA for the CDR3: TGTGCCAGCGCGTCTCGACAGTTGGGCAATCAGCCCCAGCATTTT. This rearrangement joins TRBV27 to TRBJ1-5; a possible D gene is TRBD1 (5 bases). This CDR3 region has 15 residues. Trimming cost V 8 bases and J 2 bases, with 16 bases left between them. In germline, CDR1 is MNHEY, CDR2 SMNVEV (reference sequence).

Worth noting for this clone: The junction differs from germline at one of its ends, possibly a read error. The rearrangement uses TRBV4-2 and TRBJ2-3; D is ambiguous. The CDR3 runs 13 residues. Germline CDR1 LGHNA, CDR2 YNFKEQ. The CDR3 bases are TGTGCCAGCAGTCAAGAGATTTCAGATACGCAGTATTTT. This encodes CASSQEISDTQYF.

The J gene is TRBJ2-1, the V gene TRBV7-2; maybe TRBD1 (5 bases). Germline V CDR1 and CDR2: SGHTA, FQGNSA. CDR3 length: 15 residues. V was cut by 5 bases and J by 3 bases, with 14 bases left in between. The CDR3: CASSRRGTDYNEQFF. CDR3 DNA: TGTGCCAGCAGCCGAAGGGGTACGGACTACAATGAGCAGTTCTTC.

The chain carries TRBV6-5 and TRBJ2-5; D uncertain. V was trimmed by 10 bases and J by 4 bases, leaving 10 bases between them. Per the germline V gene, CDR1 is MNHEY and CDR2 is SVGAGI. The CDR3 sequence is 11 residues long. The CDR3 is CATTGRETQYF. The CDR3 nucleotides are TGTGCCACCACCGGTCGAGAGACCCAGTACTTC.

Turning to this clone: The sample contains more than one DNA sequence encoding this CDR3. This chain links TRBV4-3 with TRBJ2-7, with TRBD2 matching over 8 bases. This CDR3 is 16 amino acids long. V was pared by 0 bases and J by 2 bases, with 6 bases of the junction left unmatched. The V gene's germline CDR1 is LGHNA and CDR2 YSLEER. CDR3 sequence: CASSQEGSGGAYEQYF. The CDR3 nucleotides are TGCGCCAGCAGCCAAGAAGGAAGCGGGGGAGCCTACGAGCAGTACTTC.